Following are 2 T cell receptor beta chains from one sample sequenced in a study of control samples from healthy donors and cancer patients. Data came from immunoSEQ multiplex PCR; TCRdb stores just in-frame clones and leaves some out. The sample comprises under 200,000 clones, about 94% of which are singletons, and about 8.5% rests with the top ten. Material for sequencing was blood. The receptors were sampled from a woman in her 40s in good health.

The chain is built from TRBV5-1 and TRBJ2-7; 9 bases agree with TRBD1. Unmatched junction bases numbered 16, after V lost 4 bases and J lost 5 bases. From germline, CDR1 is SGHRS and CDR2 YFSETQ. CDR3 size: 17 residues. In DNA, the CDR3 is TGCGCCAGCAGCCGATCCTCCGGGACAGGGAGGTTCGACGAGCAGTACTTC. Translation: CASSRSSGTGRFDEQYF.

The chain employs TRBV7-2 and TRBJ2-1; TRBD2 matches at 11 bases. Germline loops: CDR1 SGHTA, CDR2 FQGNSA. The J segment lost 10 bases and the V segment lost 5 bases, leaving 10 bases of the junction unmatched. The CDR3 runs 15 residues. CDR3 region: CASSDIAGGPFEQFF. CDR3 nucleotide sequence: TGTGCCAGCAGCGATATAGCGGGAGGGCCTTTCGAGCAGTTCTTC.